This entry lists 29 T cell receptor beta chains sequenced from one sample in a study of T cell changes during pregnancy in multiple sclerosis (dated by TCRdb to the late 2010s). Library generation was performed with the immunoSEQ multiplex PCR assay. TCRdb re-hosts the immuneACCESS table, in-frame sequences only. Its copies lack some clones; in the studies checked, an unresolved V gene accounts for under half of them, and the cause for the rest is not known. The sample records over 50,000 clones, approximately 90% of which are singletons. Clones ranked in the top ten supply 0.85% to 0.95% of the sample. The sample here was peripheral blood, taken in the first trimester of pregnancy. The origin of the receptors is a female donor in good health, enrolled as a control in a pregnancy study.

This chain joins TRBV9 and TRBJ2-5; possible D gene TRBD1, 5 bases. The CDR3 is 15 amino acids. Germline V CDR1 and CDR2: SGDLS, YYNGEE. Trimming shortened V by 2 bases and J by 5 bases, and 16 bases separated the two germline ends. In DNA form, the CDR3 reads TGTGCCAGCAGCGTCGCAGGGATTCCCCGGGAGACCCAGTACTTC. This encodes CASSVAGIPRETQYF. The variable domain in full, completed from reference TRBV9 and TRBJ2-5, reads DSGVTQTPKHLITATGQRVTLRCSPRSGDLSVYWYQQSLDQGLQFLIQYYNGEERAKGNILERFSAQQFPDLHSELNLSSLELGDSALYFCASSVAGIPRETQYFGPGTRLLVL.

The chain employs TRBV9 and TRBJ1-1; TRBD1 aligns across 9 bases. This CDR3 has 15 residues. CDR1 and CDR2 (germline): SGDLS, YYNGEE. Trimming cost V 3 bases and J 5 bases; bases outside gene matches: 8. The CDR3 spells CASSEALGQGTEAFF. The CDR3 DNA is TGTGCCAGCAGCGAGGCCCTGGGACAGGGAACTGAAGCTTTCTTT.

The chain is built from TRBV5-5 and TRBJ2-2, with no clear D. The V end lost 2 bases, the J end lost 8 bases, and 10 bases lay between the germline ends. Germline CDR1 and CDR2: SGHKS and YYEKEE (reference sequence). This CDR3 has 13 amino acids. The CDR3 region has the DNA TGTGCCAGCAGCTTTTTGGCCGGGGGGGAGCTGTTTTTT. Translating gives CASSFLAGGELFF. The complete variable domain, with remaining parts taken from reference TRBV5-5 and TRBJ2-2, reads DAGVTQSPTHLIKTRGQQVTLRCSPISGHKSVSWYQQVLGQGPQFIFQYYEKEERGRGNFPDRFSARQFPNYSSELNVNALLLGDSALYLCASSFLAGGELFFGEGSRLTVL.

The chain couples TRBV10-3 to TRBJ2-1, with 9 bases aligning to TRBD1. V lost 2 bases, J lost 3 bases, and 2 bases stayed unmatched. The CDR3 consists of 15 residues. CDR1 ENHRY and CDR2 SYGVKD come from the germline V gene. CDR3 loop: CAISEETGGYNEQFF. The CDR3 bases are TGTGCCATCAGTGAGGAGACAGGGGGCTACAATGAGCAGTTCTTC.

There are a few counts of this clone. The chain joins TRBV2 to TRBJ1-2; D call uncertain. The germline gives CDR1 SNHLY, CDR2 FYNNEI. With 6 bases removed from V and 2 bases from J, the gap between germline ends came to 7 bases. There are 12 residues in the CDR3. The CDR3 here is CASRIENYGYTF. DNA of the CDR3: TGTGCCAGCAGGATAGAAAACTATGGCTACACCTTC.

This sequence joins TRBV6-1 and TRBJ1-6; 11 nucleotides agree with TRBD1. Looked up from germline, CDR1 is MNHNS and CDR2 is SASEGT. This CDR3 comprises 14 residues. The junction had 1 base not matched to a gene; V was cut back by 2 bases and J by 10 bases. CDR3 loop: CASSEWDRGSPLHF. DNA of the CDR3: TGTGCCAGCAGTGAATGGGACAGGGGGTCACCCCTCCACTTT.

V usage is TRBV2 and J usage is TRBJ2-2, with 7 bases that match TRBD1. The CDR3 extends over 14 amino acids. Germline assignment: CDR1 SNHLY and CDR2 FYNNEI. V shed 7 bases and J 2 bases; nucleotides not matched to a gene: 4. The CDR3 bases are TGTGCCAGCAATCGGGACAGCAACACCGGGGAGCTGTTTTTT. Its translation: CASNRDSNTGELFF.

V is TRBV11-3 and J is TRBJ2-7; 8 positions match TRBD1. The germline V gene has CDR1 SGHNT and CDR2 YENEEA. The CDR3 runs 15 residues. Trimming took 5 bases from V and 3 from J; bases not matched to a gene: 9. This CDR3 reads CASSPRQGAYYEQYF. The CDR3 DNA is TGTGCCAGCAGCCCCCGGCAGGGGGCCTACTACGAGCAGTACTTC.

In DNA form, the CDR3 reads TGTGCCAGCAGTGGCCAGCAGGGCCAGCCCCAGCATTTT. Its protein product is CASSGQQGQPQHF. This chain uses TRBV6-5 with TRBJ1-5, with D maybe TRBD1 (5 bases). The CDR3 contains 13 residues. Germline CDR1 reads MNHEY; CDR2 reads SVGAGI. V was cut by 5 bases and J by 7 bases, with 12 bases left in between.

The chain employs TRBV7-6 and TRBJ1-6; weak D call: TRBD1 (6 bases). V lost 5 bases to trimming and J lost 6 bases, with 17 bases between them. The germline CDR1 and CDR2 sequences are SGHVS and FNYEAQ. This CDR3 has 16 amino acids. CDR3 amino acids: CASSPYSGTSNSPLHF. CDR3 bases: TGTGCCAGCAGCCCTTATTCCGGGACAAGTAATTCACCCCTCCACTTT. The variable domain in full, completed from reference TRBV7-6 and TRBJ1-6, reads GAGVSQSPRYKVTKRGQDVALRCDPISGHVSLYWYRQALGQGPEFLTYFNYEAQQDKSGLPNDRFSAERPEGSISTLTIQRTEQRDSAMYRCASSPYSGTSNSPLHFGNGTRLTVT.

The rearrangement uses TRBV14 and TRBJ1-2; no clear D. The germline V gene encodes CDR1 SGHDN and CDR2 FVKESK. CDR3 length equals 13 residues. V shed 1 base and J shed 3 bases, with 6 bases lying between them. The CDR3, as DNA: TGTGCCAGCAGCCAAGGCGACTACTATGGCTACACCTTC. Its protein is CASSQGDYYGYTF. The variable domain in full, completed from reference TRBV14 and TRBJ1-2, reads EAGVTQFPSHSVIEKGQTVTLRCDPISGHDNLYWYRRVMGKEIKFLLHFVKESKQDESGMPNNRFLAERTGGTYSTLKVQPAELEDSGVYFCASSQGDYYGYTFGSGTRLTVV.

The rearrangement links TRBV7-3 to TRBJ2-3; 11 bases map to TRBD2. Trimming cost V 5 bases and J 4 bases; bases outside gene matches: 5. CDR3 length equals 15 residues. Germline V gene sequence: CDR1 SGHTA, CDR2 FQGTGA. CDR3 region: CASSRTGLAADTQYF. In nucleotides, the CDR3 is TGTGCCAGCAGCCGGACGGGACTAGCGGCAGATACGCAGTATTTT.

This clone showed up just once. The chain carries TRBV4-3 and TRBJ2-4, with 9 bases fitting TRBD2. V was pared by 0 bases and J by 7 bases, with 4 bases of the junction left unmatched. The CDR3 covers 15 residues. CDR1 and CDR2 from the germline V gene are LGHNA and YSLEER. DNA of the CDR3: TGCGCCAGCAGCCAAGATTGGGCGGGGGGGAACATTCAGTACTTC. This sequence encodes CASSQDWAGGNIQYF.

The V gene is TRBV6-4, the J gene TRBJ2-1; a weak D match, TRBD1 (5 bases). Trimming shortened V by 0 bases and J by 5 bases, and 17 bases separated the two germline ends. The CDR3 contains 17 residues. Germline V gene lookup returns CDR1 MRHNA and CDR2 SNTAGT. The CDR3, as DNA: TGTGCCAGCAGTGACTCGATTTCTCTCTCAGGGCACAATGAGCAGTTCTTC. Translating gives CASSDSISLSGHNEQFF.

The V and J genes are TRBV27 and TRBJ1-5; TRBD1 is a possible D gene (6 bases). This CDR3 has 14 residues. With 3 bases removed from V and 4 bases from J, the gap between germline ends came to 10 bases. Germline CDR1 MNHEY, CDR2 SMNVEV (reference sequence). DNA for the CDR3: TGTGCCAGCAGTTTTTCCACAGGGAATCAGCCCCAGCATTTT. It translates to CASSFSTGNQPQHF.

This chain joins TRBV14 and TRBJ1-4; D remains unclear. Germline lookup yields CDR1 SGHDN and CDR2 FVKESK. CDR3 length: 16 amino acids. The V end was cut by 0 bases, the J end by 0 bases, with 8 bases between. The CDR3 spells CASSQELYATNEKLFF. In nucleotides, the CDR3 is TGTGCCAGCAGCCAAGAATTGTATGCAACTAATGAAAAACTGTTTTTT. The full variable domain, rest sourced from reference TRBV14 and TRBJ1-4, is EAGVTQFPSHSVIEKGQTVTLRCDPISGHDNLYWYRRVMGKEIKFLLHFVKESKQDESGMPNNRFLAERTGGTYSTLKVQPAELEDSGVYFCASSQELYATNEKLFFGSGTQLSVL.

Details on this clone: The sample carries other DNA sequences with the same CDR3. The chain carries TRBV20-1 and TRBJ1-2, with D maybe TRBD1 (5 bases). V gave up 3 bases and J gave up 7 bases, with 9 bases separating them. This CDR3 has 11 amino acids. Germline V gives CDR1 DFQATT, CDR2 SNEGSKA (reference sequence). CDR3 loop: CSARRGGGYTF. CDR3 DNA: TGCAGTGCTAGGAGGGGAGGTGGCTACACCTTC.

The chain joins TRBV2 to TRBJ1-5, with D maybe TRBD1 (5 bases). Between the trimmed V and J ends, which lost 7 bases and 4 bases, there was a span of 17 bases. The CDR3 is made up of 15 amino acids. Germline-derived CDR1 and CDR2 are SNHLY and FYNNEI. The CDR3 loop is CASIKDTTSNQPQHF. The CDR3 region has the DNA TGTGCCAGCATTAAGGACACGACTTCGAATCAGCCCCAGCATTTT.

CDR3 sequence: CASGLPGQRDYNEQFF. The CDR3 nucleotides read TGTGCTAGTGGTTTGCCTGGACAGAGGGATTACAATGAGCAGTTCTTC. The chain recombines TRBV12-5 with TRBJ2-1; the D gene is possibly TRBD1 (6 bases). Trimming stripped 2 bases from V and 4 bases from J, with 15 bases between. CDR3 length: 16 amino acids. Looked up from germline, CDR1 is LGHNT and CDR2 is FRNRAP.

The chain carries TRBV7-2 and TRBJ1-5; 10 bases line up with TRBD1. The CDR3 runs to 14 residues. Trimming took 5 bases from V and 7 from J; bases not matched to a gene: 5. CDR1 SGHTA and CDR2 FQGNSA come from the germline V gene. The CDR3 DNA reads TGTGCCAGCAGCCCCGGGACAGGGGTCCAGCCCCAGCATTTT. Encoded protein: CASSPGTGVQPQHF.

The chain joins TRBV2 to TRBJ2-1; a weak D match, TRBD2 (6 bases). Trimming took off 6 bases at V and 8 bases at J, with 20 bases between the two ends. This CDR3 is built from 15 residues. CDR1 is SNHLY and CDR2 is FYNNEI in the germline V gene. The CDR3 reads CASRERLVYQDEQFF. CDR3 bases: TGTGCCAGCAGAGAGCGACTAGTATATCAAGATGAGCAGTTCTTC.

This chain links TRBV25-1 with TRBJ1-3, with D perhaps TRBD1 (5 bases). CDR1 is MGHDK, CDR2 SYGVNS, per germline. The CDR3 length is 15 residues. Trimming took 6 bases from V and 4 from J, leaving 16 bases between them. The CDR3 bases are TGTGCCAGCAGCCCCCACCGACAGTCAGGAAACACCATATATTTT. Translation gives CASSPHRQSGNTIYF.

This sequence joins TRBV2 and TRBJ1-1; D perhaps matches TRBD1 (5 bases). V was cut by 7 bases and J by 4 bases, with 16 bases left in between. The CDR3 is 14 residues long. The germline CDR1 and CDR2 sequences are SNHLY and FYNNEI. This CDR3 reads CASNQKRGGTEAFF. As DNA, the CDR3 is TGTGCCAGCAATCAAAAGAGGGGAGGCACTGAAGCTTTCTTT.

The rearrangement uses TRBV7-2 and TRBJ2-5, with D possibly being TRBD1 (6 bases). CDR3 length: 15 residues. Germline CDR1 is SGHTA and CDR2 is FQGNSA. V lost 1 base to trimming and J lost 7 bases, with 16 bases between them. The CDR3 bases are TGTGCCAGCAGCTTAGGGGTGGGGGCCGGATGGACCCAGTACTTC. This encodes CASSLGVGAGWTQYF.

V gene TRBV4-3 combines with J gene TRBJ2-3, with D possibly matching TRBD1 (5 bases). Trimming took off 5 bases at V and 1 base at J, with 16 bases between the two ends. There are 16 residues in the CDR3. In germline, CDR1 is LGHNA, CDR2 YSLEER. The CDR3 region has the DNA TGCGCCAGCAGCGACCACAGGCTTGTCGGCACAGATACGCAGTATTTT. Its protein is CASSDHRLVGTDTQYF.

This sequence joins TRBV11-2 and TRBJ2-2, with D maybe TRBD1 (6 bases). V was shortened by 1 base and J by 4 bases, with 22 bases between the two germline ends. Germline CDR1 is SGHAT and CDR2 is FQNNGV. The CDR3 runs 19 residues. Written as DNA, the CDR3 is TGTGCCAGCAGCTTAGGGGTCCTCAGGGGATTGATAGGCACCGGGGAGCTGTTTTTT. This translates into CASSLGVLRGLIGTGELFF.

The gene calls are TRBV4-3 and TRBJ1-5; D might be TRBD1 (5 bases). Germline values: CDR1 LGHNA, CDR2 YSLEER. V was shortened by 6 bases and J by 2 bases, with 17 bases between the two germline ends. The CDR3 has 16 amino acids. The CDR3 reads CASRLLRDFGNQPQHF. For the CDR3, the DNA is TGCGCCAGCAGACTACTCCGGGACTTTGGCAATCAGCCCCAGCATTTT.

The genes are TRBV5-1 and TRBJ1-5; TRBD1 is a possible D gene (5 bases). CDR3 length: 15 amino acids. Germline-derived CDR1 and CDR2 are SGHRS and YFSETQ. V lost 0 bases and J lost 1, with 8 bases in between. This chain's CDR3 is CASSLAGGSNQPQHF. Here the CDR3 DNA reads TGCGCCAGCAGCTTGGCGGGGGGGAGCAATCAGCCCCAGCATTTT.

This chain connects TRBV2 to TRBJ1-5, with a possible D match to TRBD1 (6 bases). V was clipped by 3 bases and J by 7 bases, with 10 bases between them. Germline V gene lookup returns CDR1 SNHLY and CDR2 FYNNEI. The CDR3 is 13 residues long. CDR3 region: CASSDRGRQPQHF. The CDR3, as DNA: TGTGCCAGCAGTGACAGGGGCCGGCAGCCCCAGCATTTT.